The T cell receptor beta chain described here comes from a study of beta chain features in type 1 diabetes. Notes on the study in general: Shorter TCRB CDR3s, moderately but significantly so, were found in Type 1 diabetes patients in all four CD4+ subsets.

The sequenced template was cDNA made from the entire isolated RNA. Average reads for naive, central memory and regulatory T cell samples were roughly 3.4 million. TCRdb's copy holds only in-frame clones and misses some; the assay was immunoSEQ multiplex PCR. The profile shows about 340,000 clones, roughly a tenth of them singletons. Every participating donor gave one draw, a heparinised blood sample averaging about 100 mL. Each population that was sorted was more than 98% pure. This clone was counted a few times. Its antigen is still unknown. The CDR3 totals 15 residues. Germline CDR1 and CDR2: LNHDA and SQIVND (reference sequence). V lost 8 bases, J lost 0 bases, and 8 bases stayed unmatched.

The sequencing sample was made of central memory CD4+ T cells from blood. This clonotype originated in a man aged 25-45 years with type 1 diabetes. This chain joins TRBV19 and TRBJ2-3, with 7 bases lining up with TRBD1. As DNA, the CDR3 is TGTGCCAGTTCGAGACAGGGCCCGAGCACAGATACGCAGTATTTT. Translated: CASSRQGPSTDTQYF.